The sequence of this T cell receptor beta chain was determined in a study of blood T cell repertoires in COVID-19. Study as a whole: COVID-19 samples from acute and convalescent phases originated in the United States, Italy and Spain.

CDR3 length: 15 amino acids. The germline gives CDR1 MNHEY, CDR2 SMNVEV (reference sequence). The V end lost 1 base, the J end lost 0 bases, and 9 bases lay between the germline ends. Authors' data handling: How many nucleated cells were present was estimated from reference gene primer amplification. The protocol was immunoSEQ multiplex PCR, while the TCRdb copy is restricted to in-frame clones and leaves out a portion. For V, J and clone size, that table is used; D and trimming come from the DNA. The sample lists 30,000 to 40,000 clones; 82% were seen once. The sample holds one count of this clone. Sequencing used peripheral blood. The sequence came from a man older than 75 with active or convalescent COVID-19. The chain links TRBV27 to TRBJ1-1, with a weak D call TRBD1 (5 bases). The chain's CDR3 is CASSLWGSMNTEAFF. The DNA of the CDR3 is TGTGCCAGCAGTTTATGGGGCAGCATGAACACTGAAGCTTTCTTT.